Here is one T cell receptor (beta chain) with its context. Its specificity is not known. Germline V gene lookup returns CDR1 SGHRS and CDR2 YFSETQ. J lost 5 bases, V lost 4 bases, and 7 bases had no gene match. This CDR3 region has 15 residues. TCRdb reanalysed the RT-PCR reads using MiXCR and keeps one entry per CDR3 protein. Of under 500,000 distinct CDR3 sequences listed, approximately 11% are singletons. This sample stems from a study of response to subunit inactivated influenza vaccine. Whole-study findings and limits: Every seasonal influenza vaccination brings in few new T cells, the authors suggested.

The rearrangement joins TRBV5-1 to TRBJ2-5; 11 bases match TRBD2. This sequence was found in a man aged 50-60 years who received an inactivated influenza vaccine. The sequencing here drew on PBMCs from blood, taken more than 35 days after vaccination. This CDR3 reads CASSGTSGGMETQYF. The CDR3 DNA follows: TGCGCCAGCAGCGGAACTAGCGGGGGAATGGAGACCCAGTACTTC.